These T cell receptor beta chains were read from a single sample in a study of T cell clusters in autoimmune cytopenias. TCRdb re-called the multiplex PCR reads; every CDR3 protein appears as one record, without DNA. The specimen's table records 6,000 to 7,000 distinct CDR3 sequences. Separately, the same data were catalogued under a study of T cell repertoires in aging, cancer and after chemotherapy.

The sample was peripheral blood. Receptors were obtained from a human donor in good health. The CDR3 runs from the conserved cysteine through the conserved F or W. Size tells how often a clone was seen (once, few, many) or the class of an expanded clone, and some rows leave it out.

v_call	clone_size	j_call	cdr3_aa
TRBV6-5	.	TRBJ1-5	CASSFDRVPGNQPQHF
TRBV19	medium-sized	TRBJ2-7	CASSIAGGPYEQYF
TRBV6-1	.	TRBJ2-5	CASERNEIPGTQYF
TRBV5-1	.	TRBJ2-7	CASSPFAAYEQYF
TRBV15	.	TRBJ1-1	CATSRGKKNTEAFF
TRBV19	.	TRBJ1-5	CASSTPLLEGAQHF
TRBV11-1	medium-sized	TRBJ2-1	CASSFEDRSEQFF
TRBV5-4	.	TRBJ2-3	CASSVGLAGGTDTQYF
TRBV5-4	medium-sized	TRBJ2-5	CASSRNRVPQETQYF
TRBV29-1	large	TRBJ2-5	CSVAIGTALAGTQYF
TRBV5-4	.	TRBJ2-1	CASSLQLAGSNEQFF
TRBV5-6	.	TRBJ1-2	CASSGRDRGAGYTF
TRBV29-1	.	TRBJ2-5	CSVGGLAGFNLQETQYF
TRBV15	.	TRBJ2-2	CATITGAANTGELFF
TRBV29-1	medium-sized	TRBJ1-1	CSVRQGANTEAFF
TRBV6-5	.	TRBJ1-1	CASSTVGVAAFF
TRBV29-1	.	TRBJ2-2	CSAHDRNTGELFF
TRBV19	medium-sized	TRBJ2-3	CASSKGFNTDTQYF
TRBV6-1	medium-sized	TRBJ2-3	CASRDRGTDTQYF
TRBV5-6	.	TRBJ2-2	CASSPHPGEGTGELFF
TRBV6-6	.	TRBJ2-5	CASSKRTQETQYF
TRBV6-4	.	TRBJ2-6	CASRPQGYPGAGANVLTF
TRBV29-1	medium-sized	TRBJ1-3	CSVEALTDSGNTIYF
TRBV10-3	.	TRBJ1-1	CAISETTGLTEAFF
TRBV6-6	.	TRBJ1-3	CASSKQGDAGNTIYF
TRBV19	.	TRBJ1-1	CASSLGEIGGAFF
TRBV12-3/TRBV12-4	.	TRBJ2-1	CASSVADRGNEQFF
TRBV6-1	.	TRBJ2-2	CASRSGTGKTGELFF
TRBV24-1	.	TRBJ2-1	CATSDPGLPTSSYNEQFF
TRBV18	.	TRBJ2-3	CASSPPGDVDTQYF
TRBV11-1	medium-sized	TRBJ2-7	CASSFGQGIAYEQYF
TRBV5-4	.	TRBJ1-6	CASSPPPGDNSPLHF
TRBV27	.	TRBJ1-2	CASRPPYGGYTF
TRBV6-6	.	TRBJ2-2	CASSRQGEYTGELFF
TRBV12-3/TRBV12-4	.	TRBJ1-2	CASSFQTYGYTF
TRBV19	.	TRBJ1-2	CATRAYYGYTF
TRBV6-5	.	TRBJ1-1	CASSYLNTGTLNTEAFF
TRBV19	.	TRBJ1-1	CASSLRTQGTLINTEAFF
TRBV11-2	.	TRBJ1-2	CASRGTGSLGYTF
TRBV13	.	TRBJ2-2	CASSPARGGTGELFF
TRBV6-5	.	TRBJ1-5	CASSENRNQPQHF
TRBV19	.	TRBJ1-2	CASSWRGPYGYTF
TRBV15	.	TRBJ1-2	CATSRLDSQPNYGYTF
TRBV29-1	medium-sized	TRBJ1-1	CSVGGAGTEAFF
TRBV6-1	.	TRBJ1-5	CASRGGQGVQPQHF
TRBV30	.	TRBJ1-5	CAWSFGGPQHF
TRBV7-9	.	TRBJ1-3	CASSYQQRQGSNTIYF
TRBV19	.	TRBJ2-3	CASSKSASTDTQYF
TRBV6-1	.	TRBJ2-4	CASSDLAGGAKNIQYF
TRBV6-5	.	TRBJ1-4	CASSYQKTTNEKLFF
TRBV12-3/TRBV12-4	.	TRBJ2-1	CASSTSAGEPYNEQFF
TRBV5-6	.	TRBJ2-5	CASSLGTSGGWQETQYF
TRBV12-3/TRBV12-4	.	TRBJ1-6	CASSLIQSGSPLHF
TRBV12-3/TRBV12-4	.	TRBJ2-1	CASSSSLGAPYEFF
TRBV19	.	TRBJ1-5	CASTSPASGGQPQHF
TRBV18	.	TRBJ2-3	CASSPEGLAGADTQYF
TRBV19	medium-sized	TRBJ2-2	CASSIDRANTGELFF